These T cell receptor beta chains were read from a single sample in a study of T-cell memory formation after mild COVID-19. TCRdb fed the 5' RACE reads into MiXCR, producing one record per CDR3 protein. The table includes more than 150,000 distinct CDR3 sequences, 20% to 25% detected once. The sequenced sample consisted of PBMCs or a T cell subset sorted from them (not recorded which). These receptors originate from an adult woman who had mild COVID-19 (a few samples of this study predate the infection). Cell type and time point are not known. The CDR3 runs from the conserved cysteine through the conserved F or W. D genes are given only for firm matches. Where a row states a size, it is once, few, many or the class of an expanded clone; other rows omit it.

d_call,clone_size,j_call,v_call,cdr3_aa,cdr3_nt
TRBD1,few,TRBJ1-2,TRBV27,CASSPRDRLSFGGYTF,TGTGCCAGCAGTCCTCGGGACAGGCTCAGTTTTGGGGGCTACACCTTC
TRBD1,few,TRBJ2-7,TRBV19,CAVGEGASYEQYF,TGTGCCGTAGGCGAGGGGGCGAGTTACGAGCAGTACTTC
TRBD1,-,TRBJ1-2,TRBV29-1,CSVDPAGGNYGYTF,TGCAGCGTTGACCCTGCAGGGGGCAACTATGGCTACACCTTC
TRBD1,many,TRBJ1-1,TRBV6-5,CASSLTGGNTEAFF,TGTGCCAGCAGTCTTACAGGGGGCAACACTGAAGCTTTCTTT
-,few,TRBJ2-2,TRBV7-7,CASSLVVGGNTGELFF,TGTGCCAGCAGCTTAGTAGTAGGCGGGAACACCGGGGAGCTGTTTTTT
TRBD1,few,TRBJ2-7,TRBV29-1,CSGMGQTYEQYF,TGCAGCGGCATGGGACAGACCTACGAGCAGTACTTC
-,-,TRBJ2-1,TRBV12-3/TRBV12-4,CASGSLGVRDEQFF,TGTGCCAGCGGCTCGCTAGGAGTGCGCGATGAGCAGTTCTTC
-,few,TRBJ2-7,TRBV5-1,CASSLGSPTSEQYF,TGCGCCAGCAGCTTGGGGTCCCCCACTTCCGAGCAGTACTTC
-,few,TRBJ2-1,TRBV12-3/TRBV12-4,CASSPRTVNEQFF,TGTGCCAGCAGCCCCCGGACAGTTAATGAGCAGTTCTTC
-,-,TRBJ2-7,TRBV12-3/TRBV12-4,CASSETWTSRQYF,TGTGCCAGCAGTGAGACGTGGACTTCGAGGCAGTACTTC
TRBD1,few,TRBJ2-7,TRBV4-1,CASSQMPGQGPSYEQYF,TGCGCCAGCAGCCAAATGCCGGGACAGGGCCCGTCCTACGAGCAGTACTTC
-,-,TRBJ2-7,TRBV29-1,CSVEGFFPTYEQYF,TGCAGCGTTGAAGGGTTCTTCCCGACCTACGAGCAGTACTTC
TRBD2,-,TRBJ2-2,TRBV6-2/TRBV6-3,CASSYSSSGVANTGELFF,TGTGCCAGCAGTTATTCTTCTAGCGGGGTCGCGAACACCGGGGAGCTGTTTTTT
TRBD2,few,TRBJ2-3,TRBV9,CASSVRLAGGLDTQYF,TGTGCCAGCAGCGTTCGACTAGCGGGAGGCTTGGATACGCAGTATTTT
-,few,TRBJ1-2,TRBV29-1,CSDPVYGYTF,TGCAGCGACCCGGTCTATGGCTACACCTTC
-,few,TRBJ2-7,TRBV6-5,CASSYEGHQEQYF,TGTGCCAGCAGTTACGAAGGACATCAAGAGCAGTACTTC
TRBD1,-,TRBJ1-2,TRBV7-9,CASLDPGQGNYGYTF,TGTGCCAGCTTAGACCCGGGACAGGGAAACTATGGCTACACCTTC
TRBD2,few,TRBJ2-1,TRBV6-5,CASSSSLAGWSYNEQFF,TGTGCCAGCAGCTCATCACTAGCGGGGTGGTCCTACAATGAGCAGTTCTTC
-,-,TRBJ1-2,TRBV9,CASSLSQPSYGYTF,TGTGCCAGCAGCCTGAGTCAGCCTAGCTATGGCTACACCTTC
TRBD1,few,TRBJ2-5,TRBV6-5,CASRKRDSDYETQYF,TGTGCCAGCAGAAAACGGGACAGCGACTATGAGACCCAGTACTTC
-,-,TRBJ1-6,TRBV9,CASSVGGSGNSPLHF,TGTGCCAGCAGCGTAGGAGGGTCAGGTAATTCACCCCTCCACTTT
-,few,TRBJ2-2,TRBV11-2,CASSPEGVNTGELFF,TGTGCCAGCAGCCCCGAGGGGGTAAACACCGGGGAGCTGTTTTTT
-,-,TRBJ2-7,TRBV5-1,CASSLGTGSSYEQYF,TGCGCCAGCAGCTTGGGAACAGGTTCCTCCTACGAGCAGTACTTC